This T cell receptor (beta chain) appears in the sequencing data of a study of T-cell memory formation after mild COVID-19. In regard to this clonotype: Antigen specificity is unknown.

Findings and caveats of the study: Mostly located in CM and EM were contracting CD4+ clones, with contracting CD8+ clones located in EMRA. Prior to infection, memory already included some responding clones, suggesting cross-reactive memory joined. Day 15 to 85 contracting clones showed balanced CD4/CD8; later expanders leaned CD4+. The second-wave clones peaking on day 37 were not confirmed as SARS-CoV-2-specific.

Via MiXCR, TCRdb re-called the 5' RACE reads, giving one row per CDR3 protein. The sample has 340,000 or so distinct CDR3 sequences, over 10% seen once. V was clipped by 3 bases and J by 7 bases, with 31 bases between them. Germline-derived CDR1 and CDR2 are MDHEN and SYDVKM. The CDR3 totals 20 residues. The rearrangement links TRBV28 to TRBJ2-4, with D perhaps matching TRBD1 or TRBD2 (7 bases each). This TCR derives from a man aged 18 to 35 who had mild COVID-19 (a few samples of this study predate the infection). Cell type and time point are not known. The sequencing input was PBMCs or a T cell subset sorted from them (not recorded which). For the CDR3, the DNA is TGTGCCAGCAGTTTCCCCCGGACCCGACAGGGAGGGGATGAGAGCAACATTCAGTACTTC. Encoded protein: CASSFPRTRQGGDESNIQYF.